This T cell receptor (beta chain) was identified in a study of cytomegalovirus exposure and HLA in healthy donors. Healthy bone marrow donors made up the donors. Primers: 60 Vbeta forward and 13 Jbeta reverse. Assay: immunoSEQ multiplex PCR; the TCRdb copy retains only in-frame clones and omits some. This sample has some 65,000 clones, with around four fifths found just once. Looked up from germline, CDR1 is SEHNR and CDR2 is FQNEAQ (reference sequence). The CDR3 sequence is 15 residues long. Trimming stripped 5 bases from V and 0 bases from J, with 11 bases between. Study-wide results and caveats: There were some public TCRs occurring in many donors, but most TCR sequences were rare. Sequencing depth across donors, presence/absence analyses assumed, was roughly uniform. Data from an earlier analysis indicated that most TCR beta V segments were productive either about 90% or about 30% of the time.

Note on this clone: Its target is not known.

This clonotype originated in a girl between 10 and 17 years old in good health and CMV-seropositive. The sequencing sample was made of PBMCs. V and J are TRBV7-9 and TRBJ2-1; TRBD2 might be the D (5 bases). CDR3 nucleotide sequence: TGTGCCAGCAGCCCCCAGCGGATCTCCTACAATGAGCAGTTCTTC. Translation gives CASSPQRISYNEQFF.